This is a list of T cell receptor beta chains from one sample in a study of identical twins. TCRdb re-called the 5' RACE reads with MiXCR, one entry per CDR3 protein. The sample has 200,000 to 300,000 distinct CDR3 sequences, about 11% seen once. Sequencing was performed on memory T cells sorted from blood. These receptors originate from a man aged 45-65 years in good health. The CDR3 runs from the conserved cysteine through the conserved F or W. Fields, in order: V gene, CDR3 length, J gene, CDR3 protein.

TRBV15	12	TRBJ1-2	CATSPGPSGYTF
TRBV24-1	13	TRBJ2-3	CATSDSQRRQQYF
TRBV9	15	TRBJ1-6	CASSASTARNSPLHF
TRBV20-1	14	TRBJ2-1	CGARKGTSGNEQFF
TRBV20-1	13	TRBJ1-1	CSATPRVATEAFF
TRBV6-5	11	TRBJ1-1	CASTGHSEAFF
TRBV28	16	TRBJ2-1	CASSLWPGSSYNEQFF
TRBV7-9	14	TRBJ2-5	CASSSFSGEETQYF
TRBV2	16	TRBJ2-1	CASSPSSGWGFSEQFF
TRBV9	16	TRBJ2-7	CASSASWGPSNHEQYF
TRBV12-3/TRBV12-4	13	TRBJ1-5	CASSFSLIQPQHF
TRBV6-5	14	TRBJ2-7	CASSYGDFTYEQYF
TRBV10-3	13	TRBJ2-3	CAISGQSTDTQYF
TRBV12-3/TRBV12-4	13	TRBJ2-7	CASSQDRTYEQYF
TRBV20-1	14	TRBJ2-7	CSAGLGGMAYEQYF
TRBV7-8	14	TRBJ2-5	CASRAERYQETQYF
TRBV5-1	14	TRBJ2-3	CASSLGAFTDTQYF
TRBV20-1	14	TRBJ1-1	CSASEQGTFFGAFF
TRBV7-2	16	TRBJ1-1	CASSFSRGGPNTEAFF
TRBV20-1	12	TRBJ1-2	CSARRLTDGYTF
TRBV4-1	18	TRBJ2-1	CASSQDFLGGRGYNEQFF
TRBV20-1	13	TRBJ1-1	CSARDHMQGEAFF
TRBV7-2	14	TRBJ1-1	CASSLQGVGTEAFF
TRBV6-4	16	TRBJ2-2	CASSDSPTGFGGELFF
TRBV5-1	13	TRBJ2-5	CASSDGTIETQYF
TRBV3-1	15	TRBJ1-1	CASSPRRTGGTEAFF
TRBV29-1	14	TRBJ2-1	CSVEISSGSNEQFF
TRBV4-1	16	TRBJ2-3	CASSQDRGEVTDTQYF
TRBV4-1	14	TRBJ1-6	CASSRREEDSPLHF
TRBV14	13	TRBJ2-1	CASSLTRNNEQFF
TRBV20-1	14	TRBJ2-5	CSATRQGLQETQYF
TRBV4-3	15	TRBJ2-2	CASSQELSPPGELFF
TRBV7-2	17	TRBJ1-6	CASSLVFGGTYNSPLHF
TRBV6-2/TRBV6-3	14	TRBJ2-7	CASSLRGEVREQYF
TRBV5-1	15	TRBJ1-6	CASSLLAAKDSPLHF
TRBV7-6	15	TRBJ2-7	CASSLGLAEPHEQYF